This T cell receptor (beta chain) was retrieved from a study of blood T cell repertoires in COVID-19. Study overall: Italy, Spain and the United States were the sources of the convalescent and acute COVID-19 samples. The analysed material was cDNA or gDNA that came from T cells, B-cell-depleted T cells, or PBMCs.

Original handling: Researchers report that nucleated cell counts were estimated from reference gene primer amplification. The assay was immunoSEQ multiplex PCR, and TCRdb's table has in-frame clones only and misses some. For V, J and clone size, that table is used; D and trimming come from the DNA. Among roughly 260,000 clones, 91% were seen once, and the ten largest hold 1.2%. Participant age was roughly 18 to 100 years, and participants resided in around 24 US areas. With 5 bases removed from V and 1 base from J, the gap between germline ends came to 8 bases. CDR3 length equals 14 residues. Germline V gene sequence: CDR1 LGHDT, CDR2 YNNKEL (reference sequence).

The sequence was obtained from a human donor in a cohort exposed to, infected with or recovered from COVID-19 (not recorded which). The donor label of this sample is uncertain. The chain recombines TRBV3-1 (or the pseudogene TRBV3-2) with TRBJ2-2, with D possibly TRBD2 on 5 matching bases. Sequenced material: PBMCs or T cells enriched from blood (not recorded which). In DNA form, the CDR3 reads TGTGCCAGCAGCATCGGGGTGAACACCGGGGAGCTGTTTTTT. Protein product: CASSIGVNTGELFF.